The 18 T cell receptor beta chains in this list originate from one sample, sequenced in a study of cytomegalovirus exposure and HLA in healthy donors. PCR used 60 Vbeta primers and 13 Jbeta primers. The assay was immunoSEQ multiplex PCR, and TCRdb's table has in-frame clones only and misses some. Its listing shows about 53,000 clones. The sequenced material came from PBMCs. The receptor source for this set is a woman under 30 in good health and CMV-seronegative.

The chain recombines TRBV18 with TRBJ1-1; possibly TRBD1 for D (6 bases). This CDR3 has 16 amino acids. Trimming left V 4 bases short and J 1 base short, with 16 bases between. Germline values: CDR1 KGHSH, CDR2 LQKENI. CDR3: CASSRTITQGNTEAFF. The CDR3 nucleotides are TGTGCCAGCTCACGAACTATTACACAGGGGAACACTGAAGCTTTCTTT.

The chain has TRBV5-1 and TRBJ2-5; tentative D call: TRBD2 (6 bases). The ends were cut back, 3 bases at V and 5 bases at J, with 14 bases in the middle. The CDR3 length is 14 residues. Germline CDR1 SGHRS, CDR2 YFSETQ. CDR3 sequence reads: CASSSGLASETQYF. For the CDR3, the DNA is TGCGCCAGCAGCTCGGGACTCGCGTCGGAGACCCAGTACTTC.

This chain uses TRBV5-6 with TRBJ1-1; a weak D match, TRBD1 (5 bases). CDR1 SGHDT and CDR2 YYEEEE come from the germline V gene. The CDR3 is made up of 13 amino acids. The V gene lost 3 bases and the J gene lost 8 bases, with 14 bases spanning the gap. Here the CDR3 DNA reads TGTGCCAGCAGCTACGCCAGGGTGGAGGAAGCTTTCTTT. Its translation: CASSYARVEEAFF.

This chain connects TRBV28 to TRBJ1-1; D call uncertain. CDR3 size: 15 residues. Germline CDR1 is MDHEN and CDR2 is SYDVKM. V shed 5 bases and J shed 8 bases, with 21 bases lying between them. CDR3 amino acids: CASSPRGGASSEAFF. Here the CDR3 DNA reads TGTGCCAGCAGTCCCCGTGGAGGCGCTTCGTCGGAAGCTTTCTTT.

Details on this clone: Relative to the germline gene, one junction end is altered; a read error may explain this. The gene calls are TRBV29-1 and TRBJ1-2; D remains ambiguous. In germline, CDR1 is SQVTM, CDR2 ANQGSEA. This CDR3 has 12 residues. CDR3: CSVVVANYGYNF. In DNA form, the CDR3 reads TGCAGCGTAGTCGTAGCTAACTATGGCTACAACTTC.

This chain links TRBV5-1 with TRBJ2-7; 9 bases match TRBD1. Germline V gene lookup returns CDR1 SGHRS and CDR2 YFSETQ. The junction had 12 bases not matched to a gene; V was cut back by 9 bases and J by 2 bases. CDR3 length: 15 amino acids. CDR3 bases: TGCGCCACCTCAACCGGGACAGGGTTTGCCTACGAGCAGTACTTC. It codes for CATSTGTGFAYEQYF.

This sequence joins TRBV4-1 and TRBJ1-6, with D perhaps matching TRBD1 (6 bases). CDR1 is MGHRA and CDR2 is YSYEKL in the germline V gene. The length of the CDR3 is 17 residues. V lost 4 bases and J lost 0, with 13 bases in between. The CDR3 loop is CASSRRTGSSYNSPLHF. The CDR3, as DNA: TGCGCCAGCAGCCGTCGTACAGGGAGCTCCTATAATTCACCCCTCCACTTT.

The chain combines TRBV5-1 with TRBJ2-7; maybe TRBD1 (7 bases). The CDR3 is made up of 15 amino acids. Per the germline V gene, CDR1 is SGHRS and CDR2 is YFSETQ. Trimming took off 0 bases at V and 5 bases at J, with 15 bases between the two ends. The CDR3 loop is CASSLGGKGGNEQYF. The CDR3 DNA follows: TGCGCCAGCAGCTTGGGCGGGAAAGGGGGCAACGAGCAGTACTTC. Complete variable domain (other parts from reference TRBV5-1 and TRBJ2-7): KAGVTQTPRYLIKTRGQQVTLSCSPISGHRSVSWYQQTPGQGLQFLFEYFSETQRNKGNFPGRFSGRQFSNSRSEMNVSTLELGDSALYLCASSLGGKGGNEQYFGPGTRLTVT.

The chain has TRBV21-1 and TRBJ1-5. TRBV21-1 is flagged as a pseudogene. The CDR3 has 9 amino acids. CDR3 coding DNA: TGTGCCAGCCGTCGGCCCCAGCATTTT. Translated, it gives CASRRPQHF.

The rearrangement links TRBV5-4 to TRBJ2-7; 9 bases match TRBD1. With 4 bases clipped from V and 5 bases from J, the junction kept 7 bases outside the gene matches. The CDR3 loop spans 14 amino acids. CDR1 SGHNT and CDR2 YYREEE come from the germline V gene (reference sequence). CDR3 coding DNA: TGTGCCAGCAGCCAACGACAGGGGGGCGACGAGCAGTACTTC. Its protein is CASSQRQGGDEQYF.

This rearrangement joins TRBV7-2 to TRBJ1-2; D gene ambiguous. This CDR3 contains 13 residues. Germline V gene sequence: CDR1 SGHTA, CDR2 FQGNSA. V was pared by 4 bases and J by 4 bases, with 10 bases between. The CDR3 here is CASSYTSAYGYTF. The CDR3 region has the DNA TGTGCCAGCAGCTACACCTCCGCCTATGGCTACACCTTC.

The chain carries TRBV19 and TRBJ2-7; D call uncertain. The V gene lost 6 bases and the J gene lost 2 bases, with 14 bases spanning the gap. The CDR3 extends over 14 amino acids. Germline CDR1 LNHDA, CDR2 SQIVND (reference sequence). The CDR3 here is CASREIGSPYEQYF. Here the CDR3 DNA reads TGTGCCAGTAGAGAGATCGGTTCTCCCTACGAGCAGTACTTC.

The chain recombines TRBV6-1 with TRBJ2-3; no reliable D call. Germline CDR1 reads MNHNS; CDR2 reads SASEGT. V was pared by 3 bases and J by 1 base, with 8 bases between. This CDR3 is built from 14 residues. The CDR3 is CASSDHGRTDTQYF. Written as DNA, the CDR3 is TGTGCCAGCAGTGATCATGGCCGCACAGATACGCAGTATTTT.

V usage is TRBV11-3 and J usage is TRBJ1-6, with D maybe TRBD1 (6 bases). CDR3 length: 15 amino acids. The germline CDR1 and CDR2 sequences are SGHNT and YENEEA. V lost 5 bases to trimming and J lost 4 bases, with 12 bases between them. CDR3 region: CASSRRTAYNSPLHF. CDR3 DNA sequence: TGTGCCAGCAGCCGTCGGACAGCTTATAATTCACCCCTCCACTTT. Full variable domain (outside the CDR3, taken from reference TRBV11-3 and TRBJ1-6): EAGVVQSPRYKIIEKKQPVAFWCNPISGHNTLYWYLQNLGQGPELLIRYENEEAVDDSQLPKDRFSAERLKGVDSTLKIQPAELGDSAVYLCASSRRTAYNSPLHFGNGTRLTVT.

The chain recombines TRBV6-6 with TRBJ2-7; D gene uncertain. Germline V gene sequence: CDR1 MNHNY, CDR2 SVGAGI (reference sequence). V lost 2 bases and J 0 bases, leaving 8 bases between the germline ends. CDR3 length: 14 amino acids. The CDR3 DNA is TGTGCCAGCAGTTACCAGGAAATCTCCTACGAGCAGTACTTC. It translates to CASSYQEISYEQYF.

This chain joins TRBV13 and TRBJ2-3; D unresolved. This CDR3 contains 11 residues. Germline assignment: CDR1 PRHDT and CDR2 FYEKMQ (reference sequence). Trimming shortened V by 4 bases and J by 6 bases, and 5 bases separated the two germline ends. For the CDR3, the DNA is TGTGCCAGCAGCTCTCTCGATACGCAGTATTTT. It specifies CASSSLDTQYF.

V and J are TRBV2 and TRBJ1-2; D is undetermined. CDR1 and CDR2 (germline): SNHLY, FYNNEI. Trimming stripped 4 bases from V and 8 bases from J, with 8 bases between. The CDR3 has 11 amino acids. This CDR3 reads CASSGPQGYTF. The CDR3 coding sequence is TGTGCCAGCAGTGGTCCACAGGGCTACACCTTC. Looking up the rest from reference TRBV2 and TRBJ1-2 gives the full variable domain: EPEVTQTPSHQVTQMGQEVILRCVPISNHLYFYWYRQILGQKVEFLVSFYNNEISEKSEIFDDQFSVERPDGSNFTLKIRSTKLEDSAMYFCASSGPQGYTFGSGTRLTVV.

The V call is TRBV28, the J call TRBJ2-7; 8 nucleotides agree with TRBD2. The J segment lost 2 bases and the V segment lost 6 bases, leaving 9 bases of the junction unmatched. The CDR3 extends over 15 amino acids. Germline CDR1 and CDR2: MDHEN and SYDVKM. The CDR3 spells CASSLRSGEPYEQYF. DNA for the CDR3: TGTGCCAGCAGCCTGCGTAGCGGGGAACCCTACGAGCAGTACTTC. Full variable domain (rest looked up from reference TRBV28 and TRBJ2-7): DVKVTQSSRYLVKRTGEKVFLECVQDMDHENMFWYRQDPGLGLRLIYFSYDVKMKEKGDIPEGYSVSREKKERFSLILESASTNQTSMYLCASSLRSGEPYEQYFGPGTRLTVT.